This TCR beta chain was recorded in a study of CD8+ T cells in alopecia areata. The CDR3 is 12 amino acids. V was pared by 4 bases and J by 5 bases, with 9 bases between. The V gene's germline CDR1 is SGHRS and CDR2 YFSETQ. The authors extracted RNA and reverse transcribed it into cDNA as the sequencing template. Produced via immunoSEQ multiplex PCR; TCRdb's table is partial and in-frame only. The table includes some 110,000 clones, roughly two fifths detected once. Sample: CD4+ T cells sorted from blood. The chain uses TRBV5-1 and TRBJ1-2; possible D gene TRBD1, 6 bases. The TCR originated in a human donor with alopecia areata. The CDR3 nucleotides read TGCGCCAGCAGCGAGGGGGTATATGGCTACACCTTC. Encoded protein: CASSEGVYGYTF. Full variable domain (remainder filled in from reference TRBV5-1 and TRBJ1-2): KAGVTQTPRYLIKTRGQQVTLSCSPISGHRSVSWYQQTPGQGLQFLFEYFSETQRNKGNFPGRFSGRQFSNSRSEMNVSTLELGDSALYLCASSEGVYGYTFGSGTRLTVV.